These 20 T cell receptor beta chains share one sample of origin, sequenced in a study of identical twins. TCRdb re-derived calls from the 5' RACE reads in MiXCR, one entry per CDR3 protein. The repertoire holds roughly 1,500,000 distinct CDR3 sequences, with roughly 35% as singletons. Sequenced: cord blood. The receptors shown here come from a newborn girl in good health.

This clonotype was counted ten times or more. The CDR3 nucleotides are TGCGCCAGCAGCTCGACCGTATTCACAGATACGCAGTATTTT. Protein product: CASSSTVFTDTQYF. The rearrangement joins TRBV5-1 to TRBJ2-3; no definite D call. CDR1 SGHRS and CDR2 YFSETQ come from the germline V gene. The CDR3 covers 14 residues. Trimming took 3 bases from V and 2 from J, leaving 10 bases between them. Looking up the rest from reference TRBV5-1 and TRBJ2-3 gives the full variable domain: KAGVTQTPRYLIKTRGQQVTLSCSPISGHRSVSWYQQTPGQGLQFLFEYFSETQRNKGNFPGRFSGRQFSNSRSEMNVSTLELGDSALYLCASSSTVFTDTQYFGPGTRLTVL.

The CDR3 DNA reads TGCAGTGCTCTCGGGACTAGCGGGGGCACAGATACGCAGTATTTT. As protein: CSALGTSGGTDTQYF. This chain joins TRBV20-1 and TRBJ2-3, with TRBD2 matching 13 bases. The V gene's germline CDR1 is DFQATT and CDR2 SNEGSKA (reference sequence). Germline trimming cut 5 bases from V and 1 base from J; bases unmatched to any gene: 3. The CDR3 covers 15 residues.

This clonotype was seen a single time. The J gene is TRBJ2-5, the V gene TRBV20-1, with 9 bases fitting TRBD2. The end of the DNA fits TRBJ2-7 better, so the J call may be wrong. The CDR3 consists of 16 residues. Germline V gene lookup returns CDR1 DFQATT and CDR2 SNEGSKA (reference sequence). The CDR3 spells CSAIGLALSLAYEQYF. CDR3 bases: TGCAGTGCAATCGGACTAGCGCTGTCTCTGGCTTACGAGCAGTACTTC.

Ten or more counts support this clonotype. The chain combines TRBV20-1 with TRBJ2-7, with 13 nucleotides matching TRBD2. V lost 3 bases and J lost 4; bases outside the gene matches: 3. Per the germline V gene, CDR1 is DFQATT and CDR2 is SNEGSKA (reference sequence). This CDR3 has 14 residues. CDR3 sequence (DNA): TGCAGTGCTAGCCCGACTAGCGGGAGGTACGAGCAGTACTTC. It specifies CSASPTSGRYEQYF.

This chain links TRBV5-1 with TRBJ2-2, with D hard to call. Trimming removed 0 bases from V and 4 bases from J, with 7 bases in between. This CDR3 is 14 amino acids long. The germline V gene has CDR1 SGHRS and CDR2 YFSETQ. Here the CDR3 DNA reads TGCGCCAGCAGCTTGGACAGTGTCACCGGGGAGCTGTTTTTT. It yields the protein CASSLDSVTGELFF. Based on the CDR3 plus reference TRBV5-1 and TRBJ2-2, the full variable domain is KAGVTQTPRYLIKTRGQQVTLSCSPISGHRSVSWYQQTPGQGLQFLFEYFSETQRNKGNFPGRFSGRQFSNSRSEMNVSTLELGDSALYLCASSLDSVTGELFFGEGSRLTVL.

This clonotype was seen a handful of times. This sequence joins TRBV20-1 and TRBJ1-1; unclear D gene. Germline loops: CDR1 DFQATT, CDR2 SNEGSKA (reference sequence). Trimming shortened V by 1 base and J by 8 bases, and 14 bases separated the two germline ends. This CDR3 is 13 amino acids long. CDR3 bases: TGCAGTGCTAGAGGGTCCCTGAGGTCGGAAGCTTTCTTT. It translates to CSARGSLRSEAFF.

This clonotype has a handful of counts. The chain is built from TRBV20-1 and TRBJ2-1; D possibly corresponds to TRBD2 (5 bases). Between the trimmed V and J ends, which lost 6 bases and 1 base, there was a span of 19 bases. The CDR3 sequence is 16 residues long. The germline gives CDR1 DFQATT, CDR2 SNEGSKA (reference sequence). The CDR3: CSARTRFERSYNEQFF. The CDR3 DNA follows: TGCAGTGCGCGAACTAGGTTCGAGAGGTCCTACAATGAGCAGTTCTTC.

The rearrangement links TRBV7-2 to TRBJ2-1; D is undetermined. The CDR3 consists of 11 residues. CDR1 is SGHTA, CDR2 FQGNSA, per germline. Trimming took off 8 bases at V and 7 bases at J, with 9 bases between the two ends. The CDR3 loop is CASRFSNEQFF. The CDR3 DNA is TGTGCCAGCCGATTTTCTAATGAGCAGTTCTTC.

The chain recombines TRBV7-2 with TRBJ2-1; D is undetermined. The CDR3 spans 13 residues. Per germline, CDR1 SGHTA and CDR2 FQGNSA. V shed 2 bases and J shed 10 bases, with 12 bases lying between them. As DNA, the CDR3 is TGTGCCAGCAGCTTACAGCGCAACTACGAGCAGTTCTTC. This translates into CASSLQRNYEQFF.

CDR3 DNA: TGTGCCAGCAGCTTAGTCACAGGGGGAGAGACCCAGTACTTC. It specifies CASSLVTGGETQYF. This chain connects TRBV7-9 to TRBJ2-5, with 8 bases lining up with TRBD1. Germline V lookup: CDR1 SEHNR, CDR2 FQNEAQ (reference sequence). The CDR3 consists of 14 residues. V shed 1 base, J shed 4 bases, and the junction held 2 bases outside the gene matches.

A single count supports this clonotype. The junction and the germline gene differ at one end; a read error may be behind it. This chain's CDR3 is CASSERGMDSPLPF. DNA for the CDR3: TGCGCCAGCAGTGAGAGGGGTATGGATTCACCCCTCCCCTTT. The chain employs TRBV10-1 and TRBJ1-6; possibly TRBD1 for D (5 bases). The length of the CDR3 is 14 residues. Germline lookup yields CDR1 WNHNN and CDR2 SYGVQD (reference sequence).

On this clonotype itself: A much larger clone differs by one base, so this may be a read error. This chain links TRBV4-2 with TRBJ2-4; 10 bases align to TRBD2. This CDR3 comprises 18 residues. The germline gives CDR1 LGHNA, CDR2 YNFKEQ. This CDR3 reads CASSQDPGLAVAKTIQYF. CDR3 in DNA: TGTGCCAGCAGCCAAGATCCCGGACTAGCGGTAGCCAAAACCATTCAGTACTTC.

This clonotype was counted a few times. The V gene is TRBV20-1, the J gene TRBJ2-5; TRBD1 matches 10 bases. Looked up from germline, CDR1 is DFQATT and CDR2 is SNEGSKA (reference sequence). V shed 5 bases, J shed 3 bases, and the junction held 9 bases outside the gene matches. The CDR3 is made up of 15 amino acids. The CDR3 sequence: CSAEPGQGKKETQYF. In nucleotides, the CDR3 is TGCAGTGCTGAACCGGGACAGGGGAAAAAAGAGACCCAGTACTTC.

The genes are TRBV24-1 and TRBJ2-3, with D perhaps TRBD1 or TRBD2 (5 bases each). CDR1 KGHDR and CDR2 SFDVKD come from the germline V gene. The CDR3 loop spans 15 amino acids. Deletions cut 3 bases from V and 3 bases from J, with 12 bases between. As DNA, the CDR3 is TGTGCCACCAGTGATCCCCGGGGCCCTACAGATACGCAGTATTTT. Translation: CATSDPRGPTDTQYF.

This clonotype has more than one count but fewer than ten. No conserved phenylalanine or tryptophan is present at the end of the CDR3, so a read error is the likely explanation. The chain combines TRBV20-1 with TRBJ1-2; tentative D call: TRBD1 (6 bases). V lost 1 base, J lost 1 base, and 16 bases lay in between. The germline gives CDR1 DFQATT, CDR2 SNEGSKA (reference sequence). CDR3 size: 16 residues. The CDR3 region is CSARGPRQDFNYGYTL. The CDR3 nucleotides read TGCAGTGCTAGAGGCCCAAGACAGGACTTTAACTATGGCTACACCTTA.

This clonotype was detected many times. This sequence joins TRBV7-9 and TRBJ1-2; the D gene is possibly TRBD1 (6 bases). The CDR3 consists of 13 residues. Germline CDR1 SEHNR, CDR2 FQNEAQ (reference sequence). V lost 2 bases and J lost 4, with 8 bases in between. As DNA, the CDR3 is TGTGCCAGCAGCTTAAACAGGGTCTATGGCTACACCTTC. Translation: CASSLNRVYGYTF.

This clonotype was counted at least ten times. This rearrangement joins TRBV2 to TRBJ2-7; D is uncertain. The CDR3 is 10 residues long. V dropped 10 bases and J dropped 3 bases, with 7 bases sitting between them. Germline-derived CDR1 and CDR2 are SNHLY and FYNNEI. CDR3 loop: CATGNYEQYF. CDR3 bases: TGTGCCACGGGTAACTACGAGCAGTACTTC.

The CDR3 coding sequence is TGCAGTGCTAGACGGGGACTAGCGGCAGATACGCAGTATTTT. Residues: CSARRGLAADTQYF. The chain joins TRBV20-1 to TRBJ2-3; 11 bases align to TRBD2. The CDR3 consists of 14 residues. Germline lookup yields CDR1 DFQATT and CDR2 SNEGSKA (reference sequence). Losses at the gene ends were 2 bases for V and 4 bases for J; bases not matched to a gene: 2.

The CDR3 protein is CASSLVSGQLKETQYF. The CDR3 DNA reads TGTGCCAGCAGCTTAGTCTCGGGACAGTTGAAAGAGACCCAGTACTTC. The rearrangement joins TRBV7-2 to TRBJ2-5; 7 nucleotides match TRBD1. The V gene end was trimmed by 1 base and the J gene end by 3 bases; junction bases not matched to a gene: 8. The CDR3 runs to 16 residues. Germline V gene data show CDR1 as SGHTA and CDR2 as FQGNSA. The whole variable domain, remainder taken from reference TRBV7-2 and TRBJ2-5, is GAGVSQSPSNKVTEKGKDVELRCDPISGHTALYWYRQSLGQGLEFLIYFQGNSAPDKSGLPSDRFSAERTGGSVSTLTIQRTQQEDSAVYLCASSLVSGQLKETQYFGPGTRLLVL.

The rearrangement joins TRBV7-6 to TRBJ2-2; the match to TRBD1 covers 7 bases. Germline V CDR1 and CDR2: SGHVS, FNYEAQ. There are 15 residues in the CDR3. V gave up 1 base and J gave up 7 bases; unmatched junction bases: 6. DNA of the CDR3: TGTGCCAGCAGCTTAGGACAGGGAGTGGGCGGGGAGCTGTTTTTT. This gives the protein CASSLGQGVGGELFF.